A single sample is the source of the 29 T cell receptor beta chains below, sequenced in a study of human T cells and chemical hapten exposure. TCRdb reprocessed the RACE reads via MiXCR and lists one record per CDR3 protein. Of around 80,000 distinct CDR3 sequences listed, roughly 8.7% were seen once; the top ten hold less than 2%. Time point noted: healthy volunteer bleed at 6 weeks. It was unfractionated whole blood from which total RNA was extracted. The material sequenced was whole blood. All receptors derive from a male donor in good health. Some clones in this sample may be carry-over from other donors' samples.

The chain joins TRBV6-5 to TRBJ1-1; no definite D call. Trimming shortened V by 6 bases and J by 2 bases, and 25 bases separated the two germline ends. The CDR3 is made up of 18 amino acids. CDR1 is MNHEY, CDR2 SVGAGI, per germline. In DNA, the CDR3 is TGTGCCAGCAGCAAGGACCTCCCAGGCGTCAGACCCAACACTGAAGCTTTCTTT. Protein: CASSKDLPGVRPNTEAFF.

This clonotype was seen many times. The V and J genes are TRBV6-1 and TRBJ1-6, with D tentatively TRBD1 (5 bases). The CDR3 is made up of 13 amino acids. The V and J ends lost 9 bases and 8 bases respectively, with 14 bases between them. Germline V gene data show CDR1 as MNHNS and CDR2 as SASEGT. The CDR3 coding sequence is TGTGCCAGTTCCGGGACTGTATATTCACCCCTCCACTTT. Translated, it gives CASSGTVYSPLHF.

This clonotype has only a few counts. The chain has TRBV4-1 and TRBJ2-7; D unclear. The CDR3 contains 12 residues. Germline V gives CDR1 MGHRA, CDR2 YSYEKL. The V and J ends lost 0 bases and 6 bases respectively, with 6 bases between them. The CDR3 loop is CASSQDLGEQYF. The CDR3 DNA reads TGCGCCAGCAGCCAAGATCTGGGCGAGCAGTACTTC.

This clonotype was counted only a few times. V gene TRBV27 combines with J gene TRBJ2-7, with D perhaps matching TRBD1 or TRBD2 (5 bases each). The length of the CDR3 is 13 residues. Germline CDR1 reads MNHEY; CDR2 reads SMNVEV (reference sequence). V lost 3 bases to trimming and J lost 6 bases, with 12 bases between them. CDR3 DNA: TGTGCCAGCAGTTTTTCCGGGGCAAGCGAGCAGTACTTC. Translating it yields CASSFSGASEQYF.

This clonotype has ten or more counts. V usage is TRBV20-1 and J usage is TRBJ2-7, with a weak D call TRBD2 (6 bases). The CDR3 consists of 13 residues. With 0 bases removed from V and 4 bases from J, the gap between germline ends came to 10 bases. In germline, CDR1 is DFQATT, CDR2 SNEGSKA (reference sequence). DNA for the CDR3: TGCAGTGCTAGAGAGGAGGGGTCGTACGAGCAGTACTTC. Its translation is CSAREEGSYEQYF.

The CDR3 nucleotides are TGTGCCAGCAGCCAGGACGATGGATGGTCACCCCTCCACTTT. Amino acids: CASSQDDGWSPLHF. The V and J genes are TRBV14 and TRBJ1-6; D gene unclear. The germline V gene encodes CDR1 SGHDN and CDR2 FVKESK. Trimming shortened V by 3 bases and J by 10 bases, and 13 bases separated the two germline ends. The CDR3 covers 14 residues.

CDR3 nucleotides: TGTGCCAGCAGCCCCAGGGGTTCCTACGAGCAGTACTTC. Translated, it gives CASSPRGSYEQYF. J is TRBJ2-7 and V is TRBV6-5; perhaps TRBD1 as D (6 bases). Trimming cost V 6 bases and J 1 base, with 10 bases left between them. CDR3 length: 13 amino acids. Germline V gene data show CDR1 as MNHEY and CDR2 as SVGAGI.

This clonotype was counted between two and nine times. V and J are TRBV18 and TRBJ2-3; TRBD2 aligns across 7 bases. CDR3 length: 16 residues. The J segment lost 5 bases and the V segment lost 2 bases, leaving 10 bases of the junction unmatched. The germline V gene has CDR1 KGHSH and CDR2 LQKENI. The CDR3 DNA sequence: TGTGCCAGCTCACCAATCTGGGAGGGCCCTAGAGATACGCAGTATTTT. Residues: CASSPIWEGPRDTQYF.

This clonotype was picked up a small number of times. The V gene is TRBV29-1, the J gene TRBJ1-1; TRBD1 might be the D (6 bases). Germline assignment: CDR1 SQVTM and CDR2 ANQGSEA. This CDR3 region has 15 residues. V was trimmed by 5 bases and J by 5 bases, leaving 21 bases between them. The CDR3 nucleotides are TGCAGCGTTTCAATGTTATCAGGGGAAGGGACTGAAGCTTTCTTT. Residues: CSVSMLSGEGTEAFF.

This chain joins TRBV20-1 and TRBJ2-3; D not resolved. The V gene lost 4 bases and the J gene lost 0 bases, with 11 bases spanning the gap. The CDR3 covers 14 residues. Germline V gives CDR1 DFQATT, CDR2 SNEGSKA (reference sequence). CDR3 DNA: TGCAGTGCTAAGGTGGATCCTAGCACAGATACGCAGTATTTT. This encodes CSAKVDPSTDTQYF.

In this sample, this clonotype turned up a few times. The CDR3 DNA follows: TGCGCCAGCAGCTTAGGACTTAACACAGATACGCAGTATTTT. Amino acids: CASSLGLNTDTQYF. The rearrangement joins TRBV5-1 to TRBJ2-3, with TRBD2 as a possible D gene (5 bases). Germline V gene sequence: CDR1 SGHRS, CDR2 YFSETQ. The CDR3 covers 14 residues. Trimming shortened V by 2 bases and J by 2 bases, and 9 bases separated the two germline ends.

In its sample, this clonotype was seen many times. V gene TRBV12-3 or TRBV12-4 combines with J gene TRBJ1-1; D is undetermined. The CDR3 totals 13 residues. The V gene lost 1 base and the J gene lost 1 base, with 4 bases spanning the gap. The CDR3 spells CASSLGRNTEAFF. CDR3 in DNA: TGTGCCAGCAGTTTAGGTCGGAACACTGAAGCTTTCTTT.

This clonotype was detected a few times. The rearrangement joins TRBV12-3 or TRBV12-4 to TRBJ1-5; 9 bases fit TRBD1. The CDR3 covers 16 residues. V lost 4 bases, J lost 2 bases, and 6 bases stayed unmatched. The CDR3 here is CASSSQGAQGNQPQHF. DNA of the CDR3: TGTGCCAGCAGTTCACAGGGGGCGCAGGGCAATCAGCCCCAGCATTTT.

The table lists this clonotype with many counts. The V gene is TRBV12-3 or TRBV12-4, the J gene TRBJ1-2; 7 bases fit TRBD1. The CDR3 runs to 13 residues. After removal of 3 bases from V and 3 bases from J, the junction contained 1 base not matched to a gene. The CDR3 DNA reads as TGTGCCAGCAGTTTCGACAGGGACTATGGCTACACCTTC. Translated, it gives CASSFDRDYGYTF.

This clonotype was counted between two and nine times. This sequence joins TRBV29-1 and TRBJ2-3; D gene unclear. Trimming took off 5 bases at V and 2 bases at J, with 17 bases between the two ends. This CDR3 comprises 15 residues. The germline gives CDR1 SQVTM, CDR2 ANQGSEA. CDR3 amino acids: CSVQGQRRHTDTQYF. In DNA, the CDR3 is TGCAGCGTTCAAGGGCAGCGTAGGCACACAGATACGCAGTATTTT.

This chain uses TRBV5-1 with TRBJ1-1; D is undetermined. In germline, CDR1 is SGHRS, CDR2 YFSETQ. V lost 4 bases to trimming and J lost 5 bases, with 9 bases between them. The CDR3 extends over 12 amino acids. CDR3 nucleotide sequence: TGCGCCAGCAGCCGGTCCTCTACTGAAGCTTTCTTT. It codes for CASSRSSTEAFF. Full variable domain (missing parts from reference TRBV5-1 and TRBJ1-1): KAGVTQTPRYLIKTRGQQVTLSCSPISGHRSVSWYQQTPGQGLQFLFEYFSETQRNKGNFPGRFSGRQFSNSRSEMNVSTLELGDSALYLCASSRSSTEAFFGQGTRLTVV.

This clonotype was seen many times. The chain couples TRBV20-1 to TRBJ1-3; 7 nucleotides line up with TRBD1. V trimming: 5 bases; J trimming: 2 bases; junction bases outside the gene matches: 6. Germline V gene data show CDR1 as DFQATT and CDR2 as SNEGSKA (reference sequence). CDR3 size: 14 residues. CDR3 residues: CSASPTGPGNTIYF. The CDR3 nucleotides are TGCAGTGCTTCCCCGACAGGGCCTGGAAACACCATATATTTT.

This clonotype was seen more than once but under ten times. V is TRBV29-1 and J is TRBJ2-6; D is ambiguous. The CDR3 consists of 13 residues. Germline V CDR1 and CDR2: SQVTM, ANQGSEA. V dropped 6 bases and J dropped 0 bases, with 6 bases sitting between them. The CDR3 nucleotides read TGCAGCGTGTCTTCCTCTGGGGCCAACGTCCTGACTTTC. This codes for CSVSSSGANVLTF.

V usage is TRBV11-2 and J usage is TRBJ2-1, with 13 bases fitting TRBD2. V lost 1 base to trimming and J lost 0 bases; unmatched junction nucleotides: 3. CDR3 length: 18 amino acids. Germline-derived CDR1 and CDR2 are SGHAT and FQNNGV. The chain's CDR3 is CASSLVTSGRSSYNEQFF. CDR3 nucleotides: TGTGCCAGCAGCTTAGTGACTAGCGGGAGGAGCTCCTACAATGAGCAGTTCTTC.

The chain joins TRBV28 to TRBJ2-3; D gene uncertain. The V and J ends lost 5 bases and 4 bases respectively, with 13 bases between them. The CDR3 runs 14 residues. The germline V gene has CDR1 MDHEN and CDR2 SYDVKM. CDR3 residues: CASSLPTLADTQYF. The CDR3 region has the DNA TGTGCCAGCAGTCTCCCGACTTTGGCAGATACGCAGTATTTT.

There are a few counts of this clonotype. The chain has TRBV29-1 and TRBJ1-6; 7 bases fit TRBD1. The germline gives CDR1 SQVTM, CDR2 ANQGSEA. The CDR3 consists of 14 residues. Losses at the gene ends were 6 bases for V and 8 bases for J; bases not matched to a gene: 10. CDR3 sequence reads: CSVKSTGKDSPLHF. The DNA for the CDR3 is TGCAGCGTAAAGTCGACAGGGAAGGATTCACCCCTCCACTTT. The full variable domain, its missing parts supplied by reference TRBV29-1 and TRBJ1-6, is SAVISQKPSRDICQRGTSLTIQCQVDSQVTMMFWYRQQPGQSLTLIATANQGSEATYESGFVIDKFPISRPNLTFSTLTVSNMSPEDSSIYLCSVKSTGKDSPLHFGNGTRLTVT.

The chain joins TRBV27 to TRBJ1-1, with D possibly being TRBD1 (5 bases). Trimming stripped 2 bases from V and 0 bases from J, with 19 bases between. The germline V gene encodes CDR1 MNHEY and CDR2 SMNVEV (reference sequence). CDR3 length: 18 amino acids. The CDR3 DNA sequence: TGTGCCAGCAGTTTAGGGGGACGAGCTCCTACTATGAACACTGAAGCTTTCTTT. Its translation is CASSLGGRAPTMNTEAFF.

This sequence joins TRBV12-3 or TRBV12-4 and TRBJ2-3, with 9 bases identical to TRBD1. This CDR3 has 18 residues. The J segment lost 2 bases and the V segment lost 5 bases, leaving 14 bases of the junction unmatched. CDR3 amino acids: CASSHPGQGSSATDTQYF. In DNA form, the CDR3 reads TGTGCCAGCAGTCACCCGGGACAGGGCTCATCCGCCACAGATACGCAGTATTTT.

J is TRBJ1-1 and V is TRBV5-1; D is perhaps TRBD1 (6 bases). Germline-derived CDR1 and CDR2 are SGHRS and YFSETQ. Trimming removed 7 bases at V and 0 bases at J, with 10 bases between. The CDR3 is 13 amino acids. This chain's CDR3 is CASGGTLNTEAFF. CDR3 nucleotide sequence: TGCGCCAGCGGAGGGACACTGAACACTGAAGCTTTCTTT.

This chain's CDR3 is CASKNEAGAPDTQYF. Here the CDR3 DNA reads TGTGCCAGCAAAAACGAGGCGGGAGCTCCAGATACGCAGTATTTT. V gene TRBV2 combines with J gene TRBJ2-3, with 7 bases aligning to TRBD2. Germline CDR1 reads SNHLY; CDR2 reads FYNNEI. This CDR3 contains 15 residues. V lost 7 bases and J lost 4; bases outside the gene matches: 11. Complete variable domain (other parts from reference TRBV2 and TRBJ2-3): EPEVTQTPSHQVTQMGQEVILRCVPISNHLYFYWYRQILGQKVEFLVSFYNNEISEKSEIFDDQFSVERPDGSNFTLKIRSTKLEDSAMYFCASKNEAGAPDTQYFGPGTRLTVL.

This clonotype has a count of ten or more. The J gene is TRBJ2-7, the V gene TRBV7-9, with a tentative D call TRBD2 (5 bases). CDR1 is SEHNR, CDR2 FQNEAQ, per germline (reference sequence). V was clipped by 5 bases and J by 7 bases, with 12 bases between them. The CDR3 is 12 amino acids. CDR3 amino acids: CASSPDFLEQYF. The CDR3 DNA is TGTGCCAGCAGCCCGGACTTCCTAGAGCAGTACTTC.

About this clonotype itself: At one of its ends the junction is not consistent with the germline gene, which may arise from a read error. The chain links TRBV15 to TRBJ1-5, with D tentatively TRBD1 (6 bases). Germline CDR1 LNHNV, CDR2 YYDKDF (reference sequence). The CDR3 spans 16 residues. The CDR3 DNA follows: TGTGCCACCAGCAGAGGCCAGGGGTCGGGCAATCAGCACCAGCATTTT. Translated, it gives CATSRGQGSGNQHQHF. The complete variable domain, with remaining parts taken from reference TRBV15 and TRBJ1-5, reads DAMVIQNPRYQVTQFGKPVTLSCSQTLNHNVMYWYQQKSSQAPKLLFHYYDKDFNNEADTPDNFQSRRPNTSFCFLDIRSPGLGDTAMYLCATSRGQGSGNQHQHFGDGTRLSIL.

There are a few counts of this clonotype. The chain has TRBV25-1 and TRBJ2-7; D call uncertain. Germline V gene sequence: CDR1 MGHDK, CDR2 SYGVNS. CDR3 length equals 13 residues. Between the trimmed V and J ends, which lost 7 bases and 1 base, there was a span of 11 bases. The DNA for the CDR3 is TGTGCCAGCATCCCCACCGAATCCTACGAGCAGTACTTC. Translating gives CASIPTESYEQYF.

Many counts were recorded for this clonotype. The gene calls are TRBV5-1 and TRBJ1-1; D is perhaps TRBD1 (6 bases). Germline loops: CDR1 SGHRS, CDR2 YFSETQ. V shed 3 bases and J shed 3 bases, with 18 bases lying between them. CDR3 length: 16 amino acids. The CDR3 region has the DNA TGCGCCAGCAGCTCAGGGCTGCTTGAGGGGGACACTGAAGCTTTCTTT. Encoded protein: CASSSGLLEGDTEAFF.